The 15 T cell receptor beta chains given below trace back to one sample, sequenced in a study of blood T cell repertoires in COVID-19. Profiling relied on immunoSEQ multiplex PCR, and the TCRdb table lists in-frame clones only, not all of them. This repertoire shows approximately 140,000 clones, roughly four fifths found once; its top ten account for around 2.4%. Sample: PBMCs or T cells enriched from blood (not recorded which). The receptors come from a man aged 40-49 years with acute COVID-19.

The chain carries TRBV2 and TRBJ2-5; tentatively, D is TRBD2 (5 bases). V lost 3 bases and J lost 6, with 17 bases in between. The CDR3 is made up of 15 amino acids. CDR1 SNHLY and CDR2 FYNNEI come from the germline V gene. CDR3 amino acids: CASSEEQFIGKTQYF. The CDR3 DNA sequence: TGTGCCAGCAGTGAGGAACAGTTCATCGGGAAGACCCAGTACTTC.

The chain combines TRBV25-1 with TRBJ1-2; 7 bases are a match to TRBD1. Trimming removed 1 base from V and 4 bases from J; junction bases left unmatched: 12. There are 17 residues in the CDR3. Germline CDR1 and CDR2: MGHDK and SYGVNS. The CDR3 reads CASSEFPTGANSYGYTF. The DNA of the CDR3 is TGTGCCAGCAGTGAATTTCCCACAGGGGCGAACTCCTATGGCTACACCTTC.

This clone has only one observation. The chain is built from TRBV2 and TRBJ1-2, with a possible D match to TRBD1 (5 bases). Deletions cut 5 bases from V and 4 bases from J, with 8 bases between. The CDR3 runs to 12 residues. Germline V gene lookup returns CDR1 SNHLY and CDR2 FYNNEI. CDR3 amino acids: CASSFDSYGYTF. CDR3 in DNA: TGTGCCAGCAGTTTCGACAGCTATGGCTACACCTTC.

The chain employs TRBV30 and TRBJ2-3; D unclear. CDR1 and CDR2 (germline): GTSNPN, SVGIG (reference sequence). This CDR3 spans 11 amino acids. V shed 2 bases and J shed 6 bases, with 6 bases lying between them. The CDR3 coding sequence is TGTGCCTGGAGTCCCATGGATACGCAGTATTTT. It codes for CAWSPMDTQYF.

V is TRBV10-3 and J is TRBJ1-1, with 8 positions matching TRBD1. From germline, CDR1 is ENHRY and CDR2 SYGVKD. The trim removed 8 bases at V and 7 bases at J, leaving 6 bases unmatched. This CDR3 has 12 residues. CDR3 region: CAIGQGRGEAFF. CDR3 in DNA: TGTGCCATCGGACAGGGAAGGGGTGAAGCTTTCTTT.

The chain employs TRBV6-4 and TRBJ2-1; 7 nucleotides match TRBD2. The CDR3 runs to 15 residues. Germline V gives CDR1 MRHNA, CDR2 SNTAGT. The junction had 13 bases not matched to a gene; V was cut back by 8 bases and J by 6 bases. The CDR3, as DNA: TGTGCCAGCTCCTCTATGGCGGGAGTTCTCAATGAGCAGTTCTTC. It yields the protein CASSSMAGVLNEQFF.

This chain connects TRBV3-1 (or the pseudogene TRBV3-2) to TRBJ2-7; D is perhaps TRBD1 (5 bases). V was pared by 2 bases and J by 2 bases, with 10 bases between. Germline V gene lookup returns CDR1 LGHDT and CDR2 YNNKEL (reference sequence). This CDR3 spans 14 amino acids. CDR3 sequence: CASSQNSRAYEQYF. The CDR3, as DNA: TGTGCCAGCAGCCAAAATAGCAGGGCCTACGAGCAGTACTTC.

This clone was counted once. Here the CDR3 reads CASSLVAGGTDTQYF. Written as DNA, the CDR3 is TGTGCCAGCAGCTTAGTGGCGGGGGGAACAGATACGCAGTATTTT. This chain uses TRBV13 with TRBJ2-3; TRBD2 matches 8 bases. The CDR3 consists of 15 residues. Germline V gene sequence: CDR1 PRHDT, CDR2 FYEKMQ (reference sequence). The V segment lost 1 base and the J segment 3 bases; nucleotides outside the gene matches: 3.

As DNA, the CDR3 is TGTGCCACCAGTCCGGACAGGGGGCGGGGGAATGAGCAGTTCTTC. Its protein is CATSPDRGRGNEQFF. The chain joins TRBV24-1 to TRBJ2-1; 11 bases line up with TRBD1. The CDR3 loop spans 15 amino acids. Germline V gene lookup returns CDR1 KGHDR and CDR2 SFDVKD. With 6 bases clipped from V and 7 bases from J, the junction kept 7 bases outside the gene matches.

This rearrangement joins TRBV7-9 to TRBJ2-1, with 8 bases aligning to TRBD1. Trimming at V came to 0 bases and at J to 8 bases, leaving 3 bases not matched to a gene. Germline CDR1 reads SEHNR; CDR2 reads FQNEAQ (reference sequence). This CDR3 has 14 amino acids. The CDR3 DNA sequence: TGTGCCAGCAGCTTAGCCCAGGGGGCTTATGAGCAGTTCTTC. This codes for CASSLAQGAYEQFF.

The CDR3 coding sequence is TGTGCCAGCAGCCAAGATTCGGCGGGAGCAGTGAAGTTCTTC. Its protein is CASSQDSAGAVKFF. The J gene is TRBJ2-1, the V gene TRBV3-1 (or the pseudogene TRBV3-2); 7 bases fit TRBD2. V lost 0 bases and J lost 14; bases outside the gene matches: 10. The CDR3 covers 14 residues. The germline V gene encodes CDR1 LGHDT and CDR2 YNNKEL (reference sequence).

The chain uses TRBV19 and TRBJ1-2; D is undetermined. The CDR3 is 14 amino acids. The V gene's germline CDR1 is LNHDA and CDR2 SQIVND (reference sequence). The V gene lost 5 bases and the J gene lost 4 bases, with 14 bases spanning the gap. CDR3 residues: CASSSGLIRYGYTF. The CDR3 DNA sequence: TGTGCCAGTAGTTCTGGACTGATCCGCTATGGCTACACCTTC.

This clone has just a few counts. The chain employs TRBV3-1 (or the pseudogene TRBV3-2) and TRBJ2-1, with 8 bases identical to TRBD1. The CDR3 is 11 residues long. Trimming removed 4 bases from V and 12 bases from J; junction bases left unmatched: 2. From germline, CDR1 is LGHDT and CDR2 YNNKEL (reference sequence). Here the CDR3 DNA reads TGTGCCAGCAGCCTAGGACAGGGGCAGTTCTTC. The encoded protein is CASSLGQGQFF.

The J gene is TRBJ2-7, the V gene TRBV28, with 9 bases aligning to TRBD2. Germline V lookup: CDR1 MDHEN, CDR2 SYDVKM. This CDR3 region has 15 residues. Trimming took 6 bases from V and 0 from J; bases not matched to a gene: 6. CDR3 sequence: CASRVAGAPSYEQYF. In nucleotides, the CDR3 is TGTGCCAGCAGGGTAGCGGGAGCCCCCTCCTACGAGCAGTACTTC.

The chain carries TRBV27 and TRBJ2-1; 9 bases agree with TRBD2. The germline V gene encodes CDR1 MNHEY and CDR2 SMNVEV (reference sequence). The CDR3 spans 14 residues. V lost 8 bases, J lost 7 bases, and 9 bases stayed unmatched. CDR3 DNA sequence: TGTGCCAGCCGACGAGCGGGAGGCAGAAATGAGCAGTTCTTC. As protein: CASRRAGGRNEQFF.